The rows below give T cell receptor beta chains drawn from one sample of a study of CD8 T cells in ankylosing spondylitis. TCRdb re-called the 5' RACE reads through MiXCR, storing one row per CDR3 protein. The data show around 91,000 distinct CDR3 sequences, around 8.5% seen once. The sequenced sample consisted of blood, either unsorted or a sorted T cell fraction (not recorded which). These receptors were collected from a male donor with ankylosing spondylitis. CDR3s include the opening cysteine and the closing phenylalanine or tryptophan. A D gene is named only where the DNA matches it firmly. Only some rows state a clone size, as once, few, many or a class for expanded clones.

TGTGCCAGCAGTCTCCTAGGACAGGGGGTTTTTGAGCAGTTCTTC,CASSLLGQGVFEQFF,many,TRBJ2-1,TRBD1,TRBV27
TGCAGCGTTGAAGAAGGCAGTACCTACGAGCAGTACTTC,CSVEEGSTYEQYF,many,TRBJ2-7,-,TRBV29-1
TGCAGTGCTAGAGATACGGGGGACAGCAACTATGGCTACACCTTC,CSARDTGDSNYGYTF,few,TRBJ1-2,TRBD1,TRBV20-1
TGTGCCGGATCGACTAGCGTCCCATACGAGCAGTACTTC,CAGSTSVPYEQYF,many,TRBJ2-7,TRBD2,TRBV2
TGTGCCACCAGTGTAGGGCAGGGACTTGGCTACACCTTC,CATSVGQGLGYTF,many,TRBJ1-2,-,TRBV24-1
TGTGCCAGCAGCCCGGGACAGGGAATGGTCGAGCAGTACTTC,CASSPGQGMVEQYF,-,TRBJ2-7,TRBD1,TRBV14
TGTGCCAGCAGCCAAGAGATTCCCGGCCCCCGTTACAATGAGCAGTTCTTC,CASSQEIPGPRYNEQFF,few,TRBJ2-1,-,TRBV3-1
TGTGCCTGGAGTTTCGGCGGGAGTTACGAGCAGTACTTC,CAWSFGGSYEQYF,-,TRBJ2-7,TRBD2,TRBV30
TGTGCCAGCAGCCAAGTTCTGGGCTCTGGGGCCAACGTCCTGACTTTC,CASSQVLGSGANVLTF,-,TRBJ2-6,-,TRBV3-1
TGTGCCAGCAGTTTTTGGCGGGAGGTTCTGTACTTC,CASSFWREVLYF,-,TRBJ2-4,TRBD2,TRBV12-3/TRBV12-4
TGTGCCAGCAGCGCCGGGACAGGGGAAGCAAAACTGTTTTTT,CASSAGTGEAKLFF,many,TRBJ1-4,TRBD1,TRBV11-2
TGTGCCAGCAGCTTAGATTCCCTAGGCGCTAGCGGTTACACCGGGGAGCTGTTTTTT,CASSLDSLGASGYTGELFF,few,TRBJ2-2,TRBD2,TRBV11-1
TGTGCCACCAGCAGAGAGCCCGGGTACCAAGAGACCCAGTACTTC,CATSREPGYQETQYF,-,TRBJ2-5,-,TRBV15
TGTGCCAGCAGTGAATCTTCTAGCGGGAGGACCTCCTACGAGCAGTACTTC,CASSESSSGRTSYEQYF,-,TRBJ2-7,TRBD2,TRBV2
TGTGCCAGCAGCTTACGACAGGAAGTTAACTATGGCTACACCTTC,CASSLRQEVNYGYTF,-,TRBJ1-2,-,TRBV5-5
TGTGCCAGCAGTTTCGGGAACACTGAAGCTTTCTTT,CASSFGNTEAFF,many,TRBJ1-1,-,TRBV11-2
TGCAGCGTTCGGAGTGAGAATGGCTACACCTTC,CSVRSENGYTF,many,TRBJ1-2,-,TRBV29-1
TGTGCCAGCAGTTTGGTGTACAGTGTAGACGTCCTGACTTTC,CASSLVYSVDVLTF,-,TRBJ2-6,-,TRBV27
TGTGCCAGCAGCTTAGGACTAGCGGGAGTCAGAACAGATACGCAGTATTTT,CASSLGLAGVRTDTQYF,-,TRBJ2-3,TRBD2,TRBV13
TGTGCCAGCAGTTTATCGGGATGGGCCGACTATGGCTACACCTTC,CASSLSGWADYGYTF,-,TRBJ1-2,-,TRBV27
TGTGCCAGTAGTAGAGCTGGTGATCAGCCCCAGCATTTT,CASSRAGDQPQHF,many,TRBJ1-5,-,TRBV19
TGTGCCAGCAGCAGACTAGCGGAGGGCACAGATACGCAGTATTTT,CASSRLAEGTDTQYF,many,TRBJ2-3,TRBD2,TRBV7-9
TGTGCCAGCAGCTCCGCCGACAGGGGGGAGAGGTACCAAGAGACCCAGTACTTC,CASSSADRGERYQETQYF,-,TRBJ2-5,TRBD1,TRBV11-1
TGTGCCAGCAGCGTAGTGGGTAGCGGGAGGGGACCCTACAATGAGCAGTTCTTC,CASSVVGSGRGPYNEQFF,few,TRBJ2-1,TRBD2,TRBV9
TGTGCCAGCAGCTTAGTTTGGACAGGGGGAGATGAAAAACTGTTTTTT,CASSLVWTGGDEKLFF,-,TRBJ1-4,TRBD1,TRBV7-9
TGCAGCGCCCTAGGGACTAGCGGCTCCTACGAGCAGTACTTC,CSALGTSGSYEQYF,-,TRBJ2-7,TRBD2,TRBV29-1
TGTGCCAGCAGTCCTGACTATACCTACAATGAGCAGTTCTTC,CASSPDYTYNEQFF,few,TRBJ2-1,-,TRBV6-2/TRBV6-3
TGCGCCAGCAGCTTGGGTACTACTTTCTACAATGAGCAGTTCTTC,CASSLGTTFYNEQFF,few,TRBJ2-1,-,TRBV5-1
TGTGCCACCAGTGCCCTTGGGACTAGCGGGAGTACCACAGATACGCAGTATTTT,CATSALGTSGSTTDTQYF,-,TRBJ2-3,TRBD2,TRBV24-1
TGTGCCAGCAGCTTAGATGGTGAAAACACCATATATTTT,CASSLDGENTIYF,-,TRBJ1-3,-,TRBV11-2
TGTGCCAGCAGCTCACAGGGGGCGGACAATCAGCCCCAGCATTTT,CASSSQGADNQPQHF,many,TRBJ1-5,TRBD1,TRBV7-8
TGTGCCAGCAGCCATACACAAGAGACCCAGTACTTC,CASSHTQETQYF,-,TRBJ2-5,-,TRBV7-9
TGTGCCAGCAGCATGGGACTAGGAGCCTACGAGCAGTACTTC,CASSMGLGAYEQYF,few,TRBJ2-7,TRBD2,TRBV5-6
TGTGCCATCAGTGAGTCGGGGCCCTCTATAGGGCAGTTCTTC,CAISESGPSIGQFF,many,TRBJ2-1,-,TRBV10-3
TGTGCCAGCAGCTTAAACAAGTTCTCCTACAATGAGCAGTTCTTC,CASSLNKFSYNEQFF,many,TRBJ2-1,-,TRBV7-7
TGCGCCAGCAGCCAAGATACCGGCAAACAAGAGACCCAGTACTTC,CASSQDTGKQETQYF,few,TRBJ2-5,-,TRBV4-1
TGTGCCAGCAGTTTATCCGCGACAGGGTATAATCAGCCCCAGCATTTT,CASSLSATGYNQPQHF,-,TRBJ1-5,TRBD1,TRBV27
TGCGCCAGCAGCTTGGAAGGTAGCGCCTACAATGAGCAGTTCTTC,CASSLEGSAYNEQFF,-,TRBJ2-1,-,TRBV5-1
TGTGCCAGCAGTGACGGTTATGGCTACACCTTC,CASSDGYGYTF,many,TRBJ1-2,-,TRBV12-3/TRBV12-4
TGTGCCAGCAGCCCCACCGGGGGCCGGAACTATGGCTACACCTTC,CASSPTGGRNYGYTF,many,TRBJ1-2,-,TRBV11-2
TGTGCCAGCAGCGTAGCCAGCGGGCCTTACAATGAGCAGTTCTTC,CASSVASGPYNEQFF,few,TRBJ2-1,-,TRBV9
TGTGCCAGCAGTGAAACCCCTCCTGGAGGGGGCGACGATACGCAGTATTTT,CASSETPPGGGDDTQYF,-,TRBJ2-3,-,TRBV6-1
TGTGCCAGCAGCGTAGGGGCTGGGAGCTCCTACGAGCAGTACTTC,CASSVGAGSSYEQYF,many,TRBJ2-7,-,TRBV9
TGCGCCAGCAGCTTGGAGGCAGCGACTGAAGCTTTCTTT,CASSLEAATEAFF,many,TRBJ1-1,-,TRBV5-1
TGTGCCAGTATCCCGTCGGCTAGCGGGAGAAATGAGCAGTTCTTC,CASIPSASGRNEQFF,-,TRBJ2-1,TRBD2,TRBV19
TGTGCCAGCAGCCGGATCCCCGGGAATGAAAAACTGTTTTTT,CASSRIPGNEKLFF,few,TRBJ1-4,-,TRBV5-6
TGTGCTAGTGGTTTGGGACCGGGTATCAACTATGGCTACACCTTC,CASGLGPGINYGYTF,many,TRBJ1-2,-,TRBV12-5
TGCGCCAGCAACACTGAGAGCTCCTACAATGAGCAGTTCTTC,CASNTESSYNEQFF,many,TRBJ2-1,-,TRBV5-1
TGTGCCAGCAGCGCCAGCTACAATGAGCAGTTCTTC,CASSASYNEQFF,many,TRBJ2-1,-,TRBV9
TGTGCCAGCAGTTTAGACCTTAACGAGCAGTACTTC,CASSLDLNEQYF,-,TRBJ2-7,-,TRBV12-3/TRBV12-4
TGCGCCAGCAGCTTGAGTTCAGGCCTCTCCTACGAGCAGTACTTC,CASSLSSGLSYEQYF,many,TRBJ2-7,-,TRBV5-1
TGTGCCAGCAGTTTCCAATCCCTCGGTACCTACGAGCAGTACTTC,CASSFQSLGTYEQYF,few,TRBJ2-7,-,TRBV28
TGTGCCAGCAGCTTAGGTCTAGCGGGAGGCCCCTGGGACAATGAGCAGTTCTTC,CASSLGLAGGPWDNEQFF,many,TRBJ2-1,TRBD2,TRBV11-1